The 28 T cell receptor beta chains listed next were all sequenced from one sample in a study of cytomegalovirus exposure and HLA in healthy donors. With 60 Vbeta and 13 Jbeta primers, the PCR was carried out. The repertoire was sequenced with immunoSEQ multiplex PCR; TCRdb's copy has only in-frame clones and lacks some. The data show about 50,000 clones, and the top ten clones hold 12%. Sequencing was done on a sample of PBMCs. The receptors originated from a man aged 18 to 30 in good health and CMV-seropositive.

CDR3 sequence reads: CASKGGGANTGELFF. CDR3 DNA sequence: TGTGCCAGCAAGGGTGGCGGGGCGAACACCGGGGAGCTGTTTTTT. The chain combines TRBV19 with TRBJ2-2, with D possibly matching TRBD2 (6 bases). The CDR3 extends over 15 amino acids. CDR1 and CDR2 (germline): LNHDA, SQIVND (reference sequence). The V end lost 9 bases, the J end lost 0 bases, and 14 bases lay between the germline ends.

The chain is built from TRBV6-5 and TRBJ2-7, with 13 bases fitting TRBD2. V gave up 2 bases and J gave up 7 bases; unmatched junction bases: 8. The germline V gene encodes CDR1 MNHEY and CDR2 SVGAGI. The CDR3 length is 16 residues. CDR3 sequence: CASSYTGLAGAREQYF. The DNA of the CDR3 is TGTGCCAGCAGTTACACTGGACTAGCGGGAGCTCGGGAGCAGTACTTC.

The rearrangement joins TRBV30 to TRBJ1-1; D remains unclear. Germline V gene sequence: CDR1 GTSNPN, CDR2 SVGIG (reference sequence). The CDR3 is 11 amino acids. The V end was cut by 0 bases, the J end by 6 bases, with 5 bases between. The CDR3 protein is CAWSVGAEAFF. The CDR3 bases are TGTGCCTGGAGTGTTGGAGCTGAAGCTTTCTTT.

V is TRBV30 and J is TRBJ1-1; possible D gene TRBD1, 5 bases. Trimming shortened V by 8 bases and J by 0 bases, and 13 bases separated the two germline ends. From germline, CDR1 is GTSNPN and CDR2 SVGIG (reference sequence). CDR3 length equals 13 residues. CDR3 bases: TGTGCCGGTACCGACAGAATGAACACTGAAGCTTTCTTT. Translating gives CAGTDRMNTEAFF.

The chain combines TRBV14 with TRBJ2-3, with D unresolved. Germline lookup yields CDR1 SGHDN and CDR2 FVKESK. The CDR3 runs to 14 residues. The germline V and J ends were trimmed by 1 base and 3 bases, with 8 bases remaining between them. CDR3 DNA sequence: TGTGCCAGCAGCCAAGCGCGGTTGACAGATACGCAGTATTTT. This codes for CASSQARLTDTQYF.

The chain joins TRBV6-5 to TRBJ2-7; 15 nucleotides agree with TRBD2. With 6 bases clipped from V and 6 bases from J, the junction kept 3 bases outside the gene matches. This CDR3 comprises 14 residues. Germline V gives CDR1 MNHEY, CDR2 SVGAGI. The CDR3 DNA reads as TGTGCCAGCAGGGGACTAGCGGGAGGAGCCGAGCAGTACTTC. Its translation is CASRGLAGGAEQYF.

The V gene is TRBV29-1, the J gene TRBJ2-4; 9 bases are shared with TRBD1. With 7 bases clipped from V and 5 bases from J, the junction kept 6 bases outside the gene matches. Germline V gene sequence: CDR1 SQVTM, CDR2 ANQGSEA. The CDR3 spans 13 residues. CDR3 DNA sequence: TGCAGCGCCGGGACAGGGTACCAAAACATTCAGTACTTC. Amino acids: CSAGTGYQNIQYF.

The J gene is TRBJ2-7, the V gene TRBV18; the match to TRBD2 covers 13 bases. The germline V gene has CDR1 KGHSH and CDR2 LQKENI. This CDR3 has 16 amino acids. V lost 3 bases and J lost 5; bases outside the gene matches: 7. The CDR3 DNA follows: TGTGCCAGCTCACCTTGGACTAGCGGGAGTAAAAACGAGCAGTACTTC. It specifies CASSPWTSGSKNEQYF.

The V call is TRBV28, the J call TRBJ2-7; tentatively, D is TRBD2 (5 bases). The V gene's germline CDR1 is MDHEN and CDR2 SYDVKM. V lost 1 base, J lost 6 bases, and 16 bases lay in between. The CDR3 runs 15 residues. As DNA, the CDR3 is TGTGCCAGCAGTTTATTCACTAGTGGCGTGGCCGAGCAGTACTTC. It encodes CASSLFTSGVAEQYF.

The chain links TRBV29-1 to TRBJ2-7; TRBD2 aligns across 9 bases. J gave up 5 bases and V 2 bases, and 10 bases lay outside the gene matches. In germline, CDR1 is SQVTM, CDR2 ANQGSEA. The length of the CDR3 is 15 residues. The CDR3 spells CSVESSGSFDHEQYF. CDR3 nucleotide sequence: TGCAGCGTTGAAAGTAGCGGGAGCTTCGACCACGAGCAGTACTTC.

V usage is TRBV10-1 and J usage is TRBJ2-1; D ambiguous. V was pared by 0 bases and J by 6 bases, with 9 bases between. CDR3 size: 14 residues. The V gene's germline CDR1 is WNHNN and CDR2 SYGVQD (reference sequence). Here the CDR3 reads CASSESRSPNEQFF. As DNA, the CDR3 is TGCGCCAGCAGTGAGTCTAGATCACCCAATGAGCAGTTCTTC.

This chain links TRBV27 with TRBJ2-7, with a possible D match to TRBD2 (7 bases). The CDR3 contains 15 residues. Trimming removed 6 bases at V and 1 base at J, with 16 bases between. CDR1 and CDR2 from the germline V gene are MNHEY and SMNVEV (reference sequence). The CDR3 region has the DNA TGTGCCAGCAGATCCGGGGGGCGTTTATCCTACGAGCAGTACTTC. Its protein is CASRSGGRLSYEQYF.

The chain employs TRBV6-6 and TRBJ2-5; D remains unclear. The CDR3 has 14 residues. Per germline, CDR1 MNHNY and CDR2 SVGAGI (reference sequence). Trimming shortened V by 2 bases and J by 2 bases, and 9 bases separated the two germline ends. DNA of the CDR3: TGTGCCAGCAGTTACGGTCGACAACAAGAGACCCAGTACTTC. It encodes CASSYGRQQETQYF.

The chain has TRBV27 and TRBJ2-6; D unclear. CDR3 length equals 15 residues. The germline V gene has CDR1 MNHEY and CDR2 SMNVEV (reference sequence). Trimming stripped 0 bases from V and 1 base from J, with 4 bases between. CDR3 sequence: CASSLSPSGANVLTF. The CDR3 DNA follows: TGTGCCAGCAGTTTATCTCCTTCTGGGGCCAACGTCCTGACTTTC.

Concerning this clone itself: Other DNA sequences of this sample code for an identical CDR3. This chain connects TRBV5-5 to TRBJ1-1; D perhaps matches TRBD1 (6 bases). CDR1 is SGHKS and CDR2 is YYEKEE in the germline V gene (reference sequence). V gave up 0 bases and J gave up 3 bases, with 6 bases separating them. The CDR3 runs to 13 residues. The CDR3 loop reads CASSLAGDTEAFF. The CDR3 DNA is TGTGCCAGCAGCTTGGCAGGGGACACTGAAGCTTTCTTT.

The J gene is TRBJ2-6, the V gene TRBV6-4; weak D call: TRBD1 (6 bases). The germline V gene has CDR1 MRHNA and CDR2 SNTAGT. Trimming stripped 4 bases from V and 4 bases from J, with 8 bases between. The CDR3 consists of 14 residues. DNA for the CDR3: TGTGCCAGCAGTGTAGGACAGGGGGCCAACGTCCTGACTTTC. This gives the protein CASSVGQGANVLTF.

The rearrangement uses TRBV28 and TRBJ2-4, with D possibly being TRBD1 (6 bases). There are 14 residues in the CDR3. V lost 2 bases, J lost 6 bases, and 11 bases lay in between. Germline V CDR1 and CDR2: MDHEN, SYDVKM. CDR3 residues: CASSLGQGLNIQYF. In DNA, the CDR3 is TGTGCCAGCAGTTTAGGGCAGGGGTTAAACATTCAGTACTTC.

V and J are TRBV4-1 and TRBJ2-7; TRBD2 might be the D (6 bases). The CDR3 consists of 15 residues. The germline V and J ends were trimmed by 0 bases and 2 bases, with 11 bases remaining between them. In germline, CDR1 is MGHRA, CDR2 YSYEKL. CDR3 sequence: CASSQDPGSPYEQYF. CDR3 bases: TGCGCCAGCAGCCAAGACCCCGGGAGTCCCTACGAGCAGTACTTC.

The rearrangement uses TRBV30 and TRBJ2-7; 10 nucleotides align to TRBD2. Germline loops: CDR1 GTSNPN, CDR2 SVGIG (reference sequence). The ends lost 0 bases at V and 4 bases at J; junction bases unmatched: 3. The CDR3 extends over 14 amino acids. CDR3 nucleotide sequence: TGTGCCTGGAGTGTAAGTAGCGGGAGGTACGAGCAGTACTTC. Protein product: CAWSVSSGRYEQYF.

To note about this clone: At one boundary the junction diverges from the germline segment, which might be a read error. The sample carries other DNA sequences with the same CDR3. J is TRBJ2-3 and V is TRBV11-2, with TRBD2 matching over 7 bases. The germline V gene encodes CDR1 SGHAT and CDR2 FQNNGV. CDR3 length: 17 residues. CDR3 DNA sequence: TGCGCCAGCAGCTCCGGGGGGTCTAGCCTACGCACAGATACGCAGTATTTT. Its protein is CASSSGGSSLRTDTQYF.

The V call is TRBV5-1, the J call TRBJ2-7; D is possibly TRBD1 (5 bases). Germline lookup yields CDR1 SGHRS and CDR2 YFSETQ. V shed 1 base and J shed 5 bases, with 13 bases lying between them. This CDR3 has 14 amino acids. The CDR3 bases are TGCGCCAGCAGCTTGTCCGGTCAGGGTCACGAGCAGTACTTC. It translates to CASSLSGQGHEQYF.

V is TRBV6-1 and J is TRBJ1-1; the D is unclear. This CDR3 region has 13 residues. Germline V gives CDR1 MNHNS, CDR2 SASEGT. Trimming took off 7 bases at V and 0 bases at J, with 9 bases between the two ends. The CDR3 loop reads CASKPAMNTEAFF. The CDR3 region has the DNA TGTGCCAGCAAACCAGCGATGAACACTGAAGCTTTCTTT.

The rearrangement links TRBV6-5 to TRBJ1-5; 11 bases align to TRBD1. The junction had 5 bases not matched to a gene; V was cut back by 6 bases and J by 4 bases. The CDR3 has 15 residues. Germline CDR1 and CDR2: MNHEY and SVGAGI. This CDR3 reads CASSRTGGGNQPQHF. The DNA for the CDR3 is TGTGCCAGCAGCCGGACAGGGGGCGGGAATCAGCCCCAGCATTTT.

CDR3 DNA: TGTGCCAGTAGCGAGGGTGCCGCTTTCTTT. Translation: CASSEGAAFF. J is TRBJ1-1 and V is TRBV19; D is ambiguous. With 6 bases removed from V and 11 bases from J, the gap between germline ends came to 10 bases. The CDR3 extends over 10 amino acids. The germline V gene has CDR1 LNHDA and CDR2 SQIVND (reference sequence).

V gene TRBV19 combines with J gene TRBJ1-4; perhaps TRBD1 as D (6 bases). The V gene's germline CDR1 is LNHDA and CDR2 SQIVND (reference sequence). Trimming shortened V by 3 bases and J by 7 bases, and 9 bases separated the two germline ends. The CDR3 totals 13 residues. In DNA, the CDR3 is TGTGCCAGTAGTATCAACAGGGCTGAAAAACTGTTTTTT. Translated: CASSINRAEKLFF.

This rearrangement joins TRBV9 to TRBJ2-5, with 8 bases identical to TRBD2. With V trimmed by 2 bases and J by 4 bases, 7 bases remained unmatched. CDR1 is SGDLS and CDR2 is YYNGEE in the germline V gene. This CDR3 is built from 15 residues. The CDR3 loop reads CASSVYGRALETQYF. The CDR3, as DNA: TGTGCCAGCAGCGTTTACGGGAGGGCCTTAGAGACCCAGTACTTC.

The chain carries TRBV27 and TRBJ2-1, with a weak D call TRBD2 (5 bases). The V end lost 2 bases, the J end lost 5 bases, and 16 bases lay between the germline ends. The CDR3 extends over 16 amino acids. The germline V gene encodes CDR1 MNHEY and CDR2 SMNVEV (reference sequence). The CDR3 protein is CASSLLGLTANNEQFF. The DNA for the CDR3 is TGTGCCAGCAGTTTACTCGGACTCACCGCTAACAATGAGCAGTTCTTC.

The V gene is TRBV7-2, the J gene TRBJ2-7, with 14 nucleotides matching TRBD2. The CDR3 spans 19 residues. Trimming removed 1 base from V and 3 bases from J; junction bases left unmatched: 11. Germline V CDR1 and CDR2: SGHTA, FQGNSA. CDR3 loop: CASSLEGLAGVYSYYEQYF. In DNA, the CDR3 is TGTGCCAGCAGCTTAGAGGGACTAGCGGGAGTCTACTCTTACTACGAGCAGTACTTC. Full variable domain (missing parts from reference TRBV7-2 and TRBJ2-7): GAGVSQSPSNKVTEKGKDVELRCDPISGHTALYWYRQSLGQGLEFLIYFQGNSAPDKSGLPSDRFSAERTGGSVSTLTIQRTQQEDSAVYLCASSLEGLAGVYSYYEQYFGPGTRLTVT.